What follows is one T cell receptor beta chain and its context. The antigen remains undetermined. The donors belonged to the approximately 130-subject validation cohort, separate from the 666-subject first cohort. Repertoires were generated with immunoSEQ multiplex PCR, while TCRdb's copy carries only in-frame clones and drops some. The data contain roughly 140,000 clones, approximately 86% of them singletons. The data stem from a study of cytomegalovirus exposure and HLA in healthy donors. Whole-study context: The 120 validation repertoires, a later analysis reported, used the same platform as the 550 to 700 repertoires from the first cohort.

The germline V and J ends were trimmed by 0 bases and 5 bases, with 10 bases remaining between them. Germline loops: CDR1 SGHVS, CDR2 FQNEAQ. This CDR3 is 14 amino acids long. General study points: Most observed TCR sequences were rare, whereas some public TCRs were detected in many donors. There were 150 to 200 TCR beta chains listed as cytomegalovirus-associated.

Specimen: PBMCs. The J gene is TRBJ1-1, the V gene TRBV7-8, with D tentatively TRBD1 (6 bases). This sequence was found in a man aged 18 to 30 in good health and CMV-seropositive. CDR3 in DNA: TGTGCCAGCAGCTTAGCGTTAGGGGGAACTGAAGCTTTCTTT. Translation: CASSLALGGTEAFF.